This entry features one T cell receptor (beta chain) sequence. Adult Caucasians living in Nashville, Tennessee made up all of the donors. The record originates from a study of shared clonotypes between healthy human individuals. Genomic DNA of every subset was divided equally among multiple immunoSEQ plates. Repertoires were generated with immunoSEQ multiplex PCR, while TCRdb's copy carries only in-frame clones and drops some. The profile shows 400,000 to 600,000 clones, 95% to 96% of them singletons. This CDR3 is 14 amino acids long. Germline-derived CDR1 and CDR2 are SNHLY and FYNNEI. The gene calls are TRBV2 and TRBJ2-5, with a tentative D call TRBD1 (6 bases). TRBJ2-7 matches the DNA end more closely, so the J call is doubtful. The clonotype originates from a woman aged 30 to 39 in good health. Specimen: naive CD4+ T cells sorted from blood. Subset here: CD45RA+ positively selected. As DNA, the CDR3 is TGTGCCAGCAGTGAAGACAGGGTGTCCTACGAGCAGTACTTC. Translation gives CASSEDRVSYEQYF.